The rows below give T cell receptor beta chains drawn from one sample of a study of tumor and adjacent non-tumor tissue in lung cancer. TCRdb re-derived calls from the multiplex PCR reads in MiXCR, one entry per CDR3 protein. The repertoire consists of about 77,000 distinct CDR3 sequences, with about 80% occurring once and the leading ten covering under 50%. Sequences were obtained from distant non-tumor lung tissue. All receptors derive from a man aged 65 to 79 with non-small cell lung cancer. The CDR3 runs from the conserved cysteine through the conserved F or W. D genes are given only for firm matches. The size field is filled for only some rows; it gives once, few, many or a size class.

j_gene: TRBJ2-2; d_gene: .; abundance: .; v_gene: TRBV6-6; CDR3nt: TGTGCCAGCAGTACCCGGACAGTGAACACCGGGGAACTGCTTTTT; CDR3aa: CASSTRTVNTGELLF
j_gene: TRBJ2-2; d_gene: .; abundance: few; v_gene: TRBV6-5; CDR3nt: TGTGCCAGCAACGAGGCAGGGATTCACACCGGGGAGCTGTTTTTT; CDR3aa: CASNEAGIHTGELFF
j_gene: TRBJ2-1; d_gene: .; abundance: many; v_gene: TRBV11-2; CDR3nt: TGTGCCAGCAGCTTAGTCCGGGGGGCGGATTTCAATGAGCAGTTCTTC; CDR3aa: CASSLVRGADFNEQFF
j_gene: TRBJ1-2; d_gene: TRBD1; abundance: .; v_gene: TRBV6-1; CDR3nt: TGTGCCAGCAGTTCCGGGACAGGGGTTGGCTACACCTTT; CDR3aa: CASSSGTGVGYTF
j_gene: TRBJ2-1; d_gene: TRBD1; abundance: .; v_gene: TRBV11-3; CDR3nt: TGTGCCAGCAGCCCTAACAGGGGCTATGTGCAGTTTTTC; CDR3aa: CASSPNRGYVQFF
j_gene: TRBJ1-2; d_gene: .; abundance: .; v_gene: TRBV4-1; CDR3nt: TGCGCCAGCAGCCAAGTGGTACTAATTAATGGCTACACCTTC; CDR3aa: CASSQVVLINGYTF
j_gene: TRBJ1-2; d_gene: .; abundance: .; v_gene: TRBV11-2; CDR3nt: TGTGCCAGCAGCTTAGCAACACAAAACTATGGGTACACCTTC; CDR3aa: CASSLATQNYGYTF
j_gene: TRBJ1-1; d_gene: .; abundance: many; v_gene: TRBV29-1; CDR3nt: TGCAGCGTTGAAGAAGGGGGGAGTAACACTGAAGCTTTCTTT; CDR3aa: CSVEEGGSNTEAFF
j_gene: TRBJ2-7; d_gene: TRBD1; abundance: .; v_gene: TRBV12-3/TRBV12-4; CDR3nt: TGTGCCAGCAATTACCGGGACAGATCCTATGAGCAGTACTTC; CDR3aa: CASNYRDRSYEQYF
j_gene: TRBJ2-3; d_gene: TRBD2; abundance: .; v_gene: TRBV6-1; CDR3nt: TGTGCCAGCAGTGACCGGCTAGCGGGGGGGTCGGATACGCAGTATTTT; CDR3aa: CASSDRLAGGSDTQYF
j_gene: TRBJ2-1; d_gene: TRBD2; abundance: .; v_gene: TRBV12-5; CDR3nt: TGTGCTAGTGGTTTATACTCCTCCGAGACTAGCGGGAACTCCTACAATGAGCAGTTCTTC; CDR3aa: CASGLYSSETSGNSYNEQFF
j_gene: TRBJ1-2; d_gene: .; abundance: .; v_gene: TRBV29-1; CDR3nt: TGCAGCCTTGAAGACAGCCATAACTATGGCTACACCTTC; CDR3aa: CSLEDSHNYGYTF
j_gene: TRBJ2-5; d_gene: .; abundance: .; v_gene: TRBV5-1; CDR3nt: TGCGCCAGCAGCTTGCTGAGTTTGGGACTTCCTGAGGGAGAGACCCAGTACTTC; CDR3aa: CASSLLSLGLPEGETQYF
j_gene: TRBJ2-2; d_gene: TRBD1; abundance: .; v_gene: TRBV6-5; CDR3nt: TGTCCCAGCAGTTACTACGCCCCCGGGACAGGGGGTAGTGGCGGGGAGCTGTTTTTT; CDR3aa: CPSSYYAPGTGGSGGELFF
j_gene: TRBJ1-2; d_gene: .; abundance: .; v_gene: TRBV11-1; CDR3nt: TGCTCCAGCAGCTTATACATATATGACTACACCTTC; CDR3aa: CSSSLYIYDYTF
j_gene: TRBJ2-2; d_gene: TRBD1; abundance: many; v_gene: TRBV7-9; CDR3nt: TGTGCCAGCAGCTCCACGACGCCCGACAGGGTAGCAACCGGGGAGCTGTTTTTT; CDR3aa: CASSSTTPDRVATGELFF
j_gene: TRBJ2-3; d_gene: TRBD2; abundance: .; v_gene: TRBV6-6; CDR3nt: TGTGCCAGCAATTTCTTTGATTGGCGGGAGGCCTATAGCACAGATACGCAGTATTTT; CDR3aa: CASNFFDWREAYSTDTQYF
j_gene: TRBJ1-6; d_gene: .; abundance: .; v_gene: TRBV28; CDR3nt: TGTGCCAGCAGTCCTACCTGGCAGTTTTATCATAACTACGAGAATTCACCCCTCCACTTT; CDR3aa: CASSPTWQFYHNYENSPLHF
j_gene: TRBJ1-6; d_gene: .; abundance: .; v_gene: TRBV6-5; CDR3nt: TGTGCCAGCAGAACCCACTGGGACAAAAATTCACCCCTCTACTTT; CDR3aa: CASRTHWDKNSPLYF
j_gene: TRBJ2-3; d_gene: TRBD2; abundance: .; v_gene: TRBV4-3; CDR3nt: TGCGACAGCAGCCAAGATGTCCCTAGCGGGAGAACAGATACGCAGTATTTT; CDR3aa: CDSSQDVPSGRTDTQYF
j_gene: TRBJ2-3; d_gene: .; abundance: many; v_gene: TRBV28; CDR3nt: TGTGCCAGCAGTTTTTTTCGGGCAGGGGAAACAGATACGCAGTATTTT; CDR3aa: CASSFFRAGETDTQYF
j_gene: TRBJ2-7; d_gene: .; abundance: .; v_gene: TRBV11-2; CDR3nt: TGTGCCAGCGGCTTAGTTGCGGGGAACTACGAGCAGTACTTC; CDR3aa: CASGLVAGNYEQYF
j_gene: TRBJ2-1; d_gene: TRBD2; abundance: .; v_gene: TRBV4-1; CDR3nt: TGCTCCAGCAACCAAGTCTTTAGCGGGACGGGGTGGAATGACCAGTTCTTC; CDR3aa: CSSNQVFSGTGWNDQFF
j_gene: TRBJ2-2; d_gene: TRBD1; abundance: once; v_gene: TRBV28; CDR3nt: TGTGCCAACCGTGGACAGGGGGAGAACACCGGGGAGCTGTCTTTT; CDR3aa: CANRGQGENTGELSF
j_gene: TRBJ2-7; d_gene: .; abundance: .; v_gene: TRBV28; CDR3nt: TGTGCCAGCAGTTTAGGCCTATTCTACGAGCAGTACTTC; CDR3aa: CASSLGLFYEQYF
j_gene: TRBJ2-4; d_gene: .; abundance: .; v_gene: TRBV28; CDR3nt: TGTGCCACCAATTTAGTAAAGTCCGTTCAGTACTTC; CDR3aa: CATNLVKSVQYF
j_gene: TRBJ1-6; d_gene: .; abundance: once; v_gene: TRBV6-5; CDR3nt: TGTGTCAGCAGACCCCGCTCGGAGAGGGATTCACCCCTCCACTTT; CDR3aa: CVSRPRSERDSPLHF
j_gene: TRBJ2-7; d_gene: .; abundance: once; v_gene: TRBV25-1; CDR3nt: TGTGCCAGCATTGATTCCTTAGCGGAGGACTACGAGCAGTACTTC; CDR3aa: CASIDSLAEDYEQYF
j_gene: TRBJ1-1; d_gene: TRBD1; abundance: .; v_gene: TRBV11-3; CDR3nt: TGTGCCAGCAGCTTAAGGGACAGAACCCTGCAAACTGAAGCTTTCTTT; CDR3aa: CASSLRDRTLQTEAFF
j_gene: TRBJ1-1; d_gene: .; abundance: few; v_gene: TRBV6-2/TRBV6-3; CDR3nt: TGTGCCAGAAGTTACTTTGGGAACAATGAAGCTTTCTTT; CDR3aa: CARSYFGNNEAFF
j_gene: TRBJ1-5; d_gene: TRBD1; abundance: .; v_gene: TRBV7-8; CDR3nt: TGTGCCAGCAGCTTATTTAGGGAGGGGAGACAGGGAAATAATCAGCCCCAGCATTTT; CDR3aa: CASSLFREGRQGNNQPQHF
j_gene: TRBJ2-2; d_gene: TRBD2; abundance: many; v_gene: TRBV20-1; CDR3nt: TGCAGTGTTTCGCGGGAGCCTACCGGCGAGCTGTTTTTT; CDR3aa: CSVSREPTGELFF
j_gene: TRBJ1-1; d_gene: .; abundance: once; v_gene: TRBV11-3; CDR3nt: TGTGCCAGCAGCTTCCGTGAGATAACCCTGAACACTGAAGCTGTCTTT; CDR3aa: CASSFREITLNTEAVF
j_gene: TRBJ1-1; d_gene: .; abundance: .; v_gene: TRBV11-3; CDR3nt: TGTGCCAGTAGCTCCCGATGGGGGACGTACACTGAAGCTTTCTTT; CDR3aa: CASSSRWGTYTEAFF
j_gene: TRBJ1-4; d_gene: .; abundance: few; v_gene: TRBV6-5; CDR3nt: TGTGCCAACTGTTACAGTTTCACTGCAACTAATGAAAAACTGTTTTTT; CDR3aa: CANCYSFTATNEKLFF
j_gene: TRBJ1-1; d_gene: .; abundance: .; v_gene: TRBV11-3; CDR3nt: TGTGCCGTCAGCCCCCCGGCGAACACTGGAGCTTTCTTT; CDR3aa: CAVSPPANTGAFF
j_gene: TRBJ1-5; d_gene: .; abundance: .; v_gene: TRBV29-1; CDR3nt: TGCAGCGTTGCGTGGACCATTCCGTATACGCAGCATTTT; CDR3aa: CSVAWTIPYTQHF
j_gene: TRBJ2-7; d_gene: .; abundance: many; v_gene: TRBV20-1; CDR3nt: TGCAGTGCTAGAGTAGATGGCAGGGTCTACGAGCAGTACTTC; CDR3aa: CSARVDGRVYEQYF
j_gene: TRBJ2-3; d_gene: .; abundance: .; v_gene: TRBV5-1; CDR3nt: TGCGCCGGTGGTGAAGGGGATAAGCAGTATTTT; CDR3aa: CAGGEGDKQYF
j_gene: TRBJ1-6; d_gene: .; abundance: .; v_gene: TRBV11-3; CDR3nt: TGTGTCAGCCAGGGAAGTAATTCACCCCTCCACTTT; CDR3aa: CVSQGSNSPLHF
j_gene: TRBJ2-1; d_gene: .; abundance: many; v_gene: TRBV6-2/TRBV6-3; CDR3nt: TGTGCCAGCAGTTACGGCGGGACCAATGAGCAGTTCTTC; CDR3aa: CASSYGGTNEQFF
j_gene: TRBJ1-2; d_gene: .; abundance: .; v_gene: TRBV29-1; CDR3nt: TGCGGCGTTCTTGGGTGGGGGCGCTATGGCTACACCTTC; CDR3aa: CGVLGWGRYGYTF
j_gene: TRBJ2-3; d_gene: .; abundance: .; v_gene: TRBV11-2; CDR3nt: TGTGCCAGCAGCGGGACAAGAGATATGCAGTATTTT; CDR3aa: CASSGTRDMQYF
j_gene: TRBJ2-3; d_gene: TRBD2; abundance: many; v_gene: TRBV5-4; CDR3nt: TGTGCCAGCAGCTTGGAACTAGCGGGTCGCACGCATACGCAGTATTTT; CDR3aa: CASSLELAGRTHTQYF